This TCR beta chain was captured in a study of cytomegalovirus exposure and HLA in healthy donors. Study-level findings and limits: TCR beta sequences reportedly predicted most subjects' HLA-A and HLA-B alleles accurately. Later analysis demonstrated an association between a missense DCLRE1C variant and TCR beta V- and J-gene trimming.

V lost 1 base to trimming and J lost 2 bases, with 13 bases between them. Looked up from germline, CDR1 is LGHNA and CDR2 is YNFKEQ. The CDR3 length is 16 residues. Though nominally healthy at sampling, donors likely had unrecorded immune exposures. Primers included in the PCR were 60 Vbeta and 13 Jbeta primers. The data were produced by immunoSEQ multiplex PCR, yet TCRdb's version contains in-frame clones alone and is incomplete. The table includes about 110,000 clones, 81% detected once. Remarks on this clone: Its matching antigen is unknown.

The specimen sequenced was PBMCs. This chain joins TRBV4-2 and TRBJ2-3, with a possible D match to TRBD1 (5 bases). The sequence derives from a woman aged 30 to 39 in good health and CMV-seronegative. CDR3 coding DNA: TGTGCCAGCAGCCAAGTGGGGCAGCTCCTCACAGATACGCAGTATTTT. Its protein is CASSQVGQLLTDTQYF.